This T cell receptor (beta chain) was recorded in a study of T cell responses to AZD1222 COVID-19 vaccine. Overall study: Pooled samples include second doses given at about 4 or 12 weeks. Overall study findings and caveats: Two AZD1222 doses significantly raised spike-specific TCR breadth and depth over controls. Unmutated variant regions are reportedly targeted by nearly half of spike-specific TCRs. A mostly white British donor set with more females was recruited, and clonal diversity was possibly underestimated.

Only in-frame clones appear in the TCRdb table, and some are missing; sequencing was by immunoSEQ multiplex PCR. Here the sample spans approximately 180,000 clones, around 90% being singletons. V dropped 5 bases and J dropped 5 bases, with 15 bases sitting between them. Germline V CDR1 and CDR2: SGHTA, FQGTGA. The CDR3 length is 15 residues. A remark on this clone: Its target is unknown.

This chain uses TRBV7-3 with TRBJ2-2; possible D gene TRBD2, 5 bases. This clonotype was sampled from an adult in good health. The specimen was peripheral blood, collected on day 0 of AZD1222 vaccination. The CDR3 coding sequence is TGTGCCAGCAGCCCCCGGCAGGACTGGACCGGGGAGCTGTTTTTT. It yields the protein CASSPRQDWTGELFF.